Listed below are T cell receptor beta chains from one sample, sequenced in a study of read filtering for tumor transcriptome and immune sequencing. TCRdb itself ran the reads through MiXCR, one entry per CDR3 protein. The sample has 40,000 to 50,000 distinct CDR3 sequences, roughly an eighth seen once. The sample taken for sequencing was a population of CD138-negative cells sorted from bone marrow. The source is a donor aged 40 or older with multiple myeloma. The CDR3 runs from the conserved cysteine through the conserved F or W. Fields, in order: J gene, V gene, D gene, CDR3 length, clone size, CDR3 DNA, CDR3 protein. A D gene is named only where the DNA matches it firmly. Not every row has a clone size; where given, it reads once, few, many or a size class.

TRBJ2-1	TRBV9	.	16	many	TGTGCCAGCAGCTCTCGGGGGGCGGAGAGGTACAATGAGCAGTTCTTC	CASSSRGAERYNEQFF
TRBJ1-5	TRBV2	TRBD1	16	many	TGTGCCAGCAGCGTTGACAGGGGGCGAGGCAATCAGCCCCAGCATTTT	CASSVDRGRGNQPQHF
TRBJ2-1	TRBV7-2	.	14	many	TGTGCCAGCAGCTTACTGTTAGGGGCGGGTGAGCAGTTCTTC	CASSLLLGAGEQFF
TRBJ2-1	TRBV10-3	TRBD2	15	once	TGTGCCATCAGTGAGATCACTAGCGGGACGGGGGAGCAGTTCTTC	CAISEITSGTGEQFF
TRBJ2-1	TRBV7-2	TRBD2	15	many	TGTGCCAGCAGCGAAACGGGACTAGCGGGAGTTGAGCAGTTCTTC	CASSETGLAGVEQFF
TRBJ2-1	TRBV19	.	18	many	TGTGCCAGTAGTTCGTTCCCTTCCGGGGGAACCTCCTACAATGAGCAGTTCTTC	CASSSFPSGGTSYNEQFF
TRBJ2-3	TRBV18	TRBD2	15	many	TGTGCCAGCTCAACAGCTAGCGGAGGCACAGATACGCAGTATTTT	CASSTASGGTDTQYF
TRBJ2-1	TRBV20-1	TRBD2	19	.	TGCAGTGCAACTTTGTTAGGGACTAGCGGCACAAGCTCCTACAATGAGCAGTTCTTC	CSATLLGTSGTSSYNEQFF
TRBJ1-5	TRBV20-1	TRBD1	15	many	TGCAGTGCTAGAGCGGGACAGGGGGCGGAACAGCCCCAGCATTTT	CSARAGQGAEQPQHF
TRBJ2-7	TRBV20-1	TRBD2	14	many	TGCAGTGCTAGATCGTTAGCGGGAGAATACGAGCAGTACTTC	CSARSLAGEYEQYF
TRBJ2-1	TRBV7-3	.	13	many	TGTGCCAGCAGCTTCCGGGACGACAATGAGCAGTTCTTC	CASSFRDDNEQFF
TRBJ2-3	TRBV28	TRBD2	15	many	TGTGCCAGCATCACCGCGGGAGGGGGCACAGATACGCAGTATTTT	CASITAGGGTDTQYF
TRBJ2-1	TRBV5-6	.	16	few	TGTGCCAGCAGCCCCGTGGGGGTACGCTCCTACAATGAGCAGTTCTTC	CASSPVGVRSYNEQFF
TRBJ2-7	TRBV6-5	TRBD2	14	many	TGTGCCAGCCGCTATAGCGGGAGTTCTGGTGAGCAGTACTTC	CASRYSGSSGEQYF
TRBJ1-2	TRBV5-1	.	14	once	TGCGCCAGCAGCTCGGCCGAAGAAGGCCGTGGCTACACCTTC	CASSSAEEGRGYTF
TRBJ2-3	TRBV27	TRBD2	17	many	TGTGCCAGCAGCAGTCTTTCCGTAGCGGGCACCCGGGGTACGCAGTATTTT	CASSSLSVAGTRGTQYF
TRBJ2-1	TRBV28	.	12	many	TGTGCCAGCAGTTTATCCTACAATGAGCAGTTCTTC	CASSLSYNEQFF
TRBJ1-1	TRBV6-6	TRBD1	14	many	TGTGCCAGCAGTCTGGGACAGTCGAACACTGAAGCTTTCTTT	CASSLGQSNTEAFF
TRBJ2-7	TRBV4-1	TRBD2	15	many	TGCGCCAGCAGCCCTAACTTAGCGGGAGTGGGCGAGCAGTACTTC	CASSPNLAGVGEQYF
TRBJ2-1	TRBV12-3/TRBV12-4	TRBD1	14	many	TGTGCCAGCAGTTTTTGGACAGGTAACAATGAGCAGTTCTTC	CASSFWTGNNEQFF
TRBJ2-5	TRBV6-6	.	14	many	TGTGCCAGCAGTTACTCGTGGGGAAAAGAGACCCAGTACTTC	CASSYSWGKETQYF
TRBJ1-1	TRBV5-1	.	13	many	TGCGCCAGCAGCTTGATGGGGAACACTGAAGCTTTCTTT	CASSLMGNTEAFF
TRBJ2-7	TRBV14	TRBD2	15	.	TGTGCCAGCAGCCGAAGACTAGCGGGAGTCGACGAGCAGTACTTC	CASSRRLAGVDEQYF
TRBJ2-1	TRBV5-1	TRBD2	12	few	TGCGCCAGCAGCGGGACTAGATACGAGCAGTTCTTC	CASSGTRYEQFF
TRBJ2-1	TRBV29-1	.	15	few	TGCAGCGTTGAGGAACTAGCCCAACTCAGCAATGGGCAGTTCTTC	CSVEELAQLSNGQFF
TRBJ1-1	TRBV19	.	13	many	TGTGCCAGTATAGGGGGTAGACACACTGAAGCTTTCTTT	CASIGGRHTEAFF
TRBJ1-6	TRBV20-1	.	18	many	TGCAGTGCTAGAGATCCTTTGGGGACTAGGGTCCATAATTCACCCCTCCACTTT	CSARDPLGTRVHNSPLHF
TRBJ2-7	TRBV5-4	.	12	.	TGTGCCAGCAGCTTGAGGTGGGGCGAGCAGTACTTC	CASSLRWGEQYF
TRBJ2-7	TRBV19	TRBD2	16	.	TGTGCCAGTAGTGGGACTAGCGGGAGCTATCTTCGCGAGCAGTACTTC	CASSGTSGSYLREQYF
TRBJ2-7	TRBV12-3/TRBV12-4	.	13	many	TGTGCCAGCAGCCTGGGTGAAGTCTACGAGCAGTACTTC	CASSLGEVYEQYF
TRBJ2-1	TRBV7-2	TRBD1	15	many	TGTGCCAGCAGCTCCTCGGGACAGGGGAGGCTTGAGCAGTTCTTC	CASSSSGQGRLEQFF
TRBJ1-1	TRBV4-2	.	14	.	TGTGCAAGGAGCCACCAGGGCGGGAACACTGAAGCTCTCTTT	CARSHQGGNTEALF
TRBJ2-1	TRBV5-1	TRBD1	15	many	TGCGCCAGCAGCCCGGGACAGGGAGGCTACAATGAGCAGTTCTTC	CASSPGQGGYNEQFF
TRBJ2-7	TRBV6-6	.	12	many	TGTGCCAGCAGTACAGACAGAAGGGAGCAGTACTTC	CASSTDRREQYF
TRBJ1-5	TRBV10-2	.	14	many	TGCGCCAGCAGTGACGAGTTGGGCAATCAGCCCCAGCATTTT	CASSDELGNQPQHF
TRBJ1-1	TRBV5-5	TRBD1	16	many	TGTGCCAGCAGCTTGGGGGTTCAGGGGGCGAACACTGAAGCTTTCTTT	CASSLGVQGANTEAFF
TRBJ1-1	TRBV20-1	.	13	many	TGCAGTGCCTCAGACGGGCAGGGGCCGAAAGCTTTCTTT	CSASDGQGPKAFF
TRBJ2-7	TRBV11-1	TRBD1	12	few	TGTGCCAGCAGCAAAGACAGGGGCGAGCAGTACTTC	CASSKDRGEQYF
TRBJ2-7	TRBV6-2/TRBV6-3	.	13	many	TGTGCCAGTCGGACTACCTACTTCGACGAGCAGTACTTC	CASRTTYFDEQYF
TRBJ2-3	TRBV7-9	TRBD2	16	many	TGTGCCAGCAGCCCCCGGACTAGCGGGAGAATGGATACGCAGTATTTT	CASSPRTSGRMDTQYF
TRBJ2-7	TRBV20-1	TRBD2	15	.	TGCAGTGCTAGGTGGCCTAGCGGGACCACCTACGAGCAGTACTTC	CSARWPSGTTYEQYF
TRBJ1-4	TRBV29-1	TRBD1	12	many	TGCAGCGCTAGGACAGGCAATGAAAAACTGTTTTTT	CSARTGNEKLFF
TRBJ2-3	TRBV12-3/TRBV12-4	TRBD1	13	once	TGCGTCAGCCGACAGGGGAGCACAGATACGCAGTATTTT	CVSRQGSTDTQYF
TRBJ1-5	TRBV27	.	15	many	TGTGCCAGCAGTCCCGGACAGCCAACGAAGCGGCCCCAGCATTTT	CASSPGQPTKRPQHF
TRBJ1-1	TRBV18	.	13	many	TGTGCCAGCTCACCGACCCCGAACACTGAAGCTTTCTTT	CASSPTPNTEAFF
TRBJ2-2	TRBV2	TRBD1	13	few	TGTGCCAGCCGGACAGGGGCTACCGGGGAGCTGTTTTTT	CASRTGATGELFF
TRBJ1-1	TRBV29-1	TRBD1	15	many	TGCAGCGTTGAAGAACACAGGGGAACATACACTGAAGCTTTCTTT	CSVEEHRGTYTEAFF
TRBJ2-1	TRBV19	TRBD1	15	many	TGTGCCAGTAGTATTACTCCGGGACAGTACAATGAGCAGTTCTTC	CASSITPGQYNEQFF
TRBJ1-5	TRBV5-3	TRBD1	22	.	TGTGCCAGAAGCTTGTGTTCCGCAACTCTAAGACAGGGGAAGGATGGCAATCAGCCCCAGCATTTT	CARSLCSATLRQGKDGNQPQHF
TRBJ1-6	TRBV20-1	TRBD1	13	many	TGCAGTGCCCAGGGGGCTGAAAATTCACCCCTCCACTTT	CSAQGAENSPLHF
TRBJ2-5	TRBV11-2	TRBD1	16	many	TGTGCCAGCAGCTTAGATCGGAGAGGGGGCGGAGAGACCCAGTACTTC	CASSLDRRGGGETQYF
TRBJ2-1	TRBV5-4	.	15	.	TGTGCCAGCAGTAATGCCGGCGGCCCCTACAATGAGCAGTTCTTC	CASSNAGGPYNEQFF
TRBJ2-1	TRBV19	TRBD2	15	.	TGTGCCAGTAGTTCGATCAAACTTAGCGGGACCGAGCAGTTCTTC	CASSSIKLSGTEQFF
TRBJ2-2	TRBV18	.	14	many	TGTGCCAGCTCACTGAGCGTCGACACCGGGGAGCTGTTTTTT	CASSLSVDTGELFF
TRBJ2-1	TRBV29-1	TRBD2	17	medium-sized	TGCAGCGTTGAAACCTATAGCGGGAGAGGTCCCTACAATGAGCAGTTCTTC	CSVETYSGRGPYNEQFF